Only a few counts were recorded for the clone carrying this TCR beta chain. The target antigen is unknown. Trimming stripped 6 bases from V and 5 bases from J, with 31 bases between. CDR3 length equals 19 residues. The V gene's germline CDR1 is ENHRY and CDR2 SYGVKD. These data belong to a study of CD8 T cells in ankylosing spondylitis. Using quantitative 5'-RACE with molecular barcodes, the authors made TCR beta libraries. From the 5' RACE reads, TCRdb called clonotypes with MiXCR, one entry per CDR3 protein. The sample records 250,000 to 350,000 distinct CDR3 sequences, 6.5% to 10% being singletons. General study findings and limits: Clones linked to disease, bearing a CD8+ phenotype, were relatively rare in peripheral blood. Clones linked to disease were reported to show significant enrichment in matched ankylosing spondylitis synovial fluid. Among TCR beta sequences, a motif of several highly homologous variants appeared characteristic of ankylosing spondylitis blood.

The chain is built from TRBV10-3 and TRBJ2-5; D may be TRBD2 (6 bases). This clonotype was obtained from a male donor with ankylosing spondylitis. The specimen sequenced was blood, either unsorted or a sorted T cell fraction (not recorded which). The CDR3 protein is CAISGGAGTGKGVTETQYF. The CDR3 DNA reads as TGTGCCATCAGCGGGGGAGCCGGGACGGGGAAGGGAGTGACGGAGACCCAGTACTTC.